Here is one T cell receptor beta chain with its context. No antigen is known for it. The sample comes from a study of shared clonotypes between healthy human individuals. Study-wide background: There were three CD4 naive, three CD4 memory, two CD8 naive and one CD8 memory plates per donor. The study, taken as a whole, reports: Blood alone was sampled, and tissue repertoires likely differ. Between a few donors, naive CD4 clonotypes were shared at a level of around 4.8%.

CD8 cells classed as naive were CD45RO-negative and positively selected for CCR7, excluding terminally differentiated effector memory CD45RA+ cells. Generated by immunoSEQ multiplex PCR, the TCRdb table keeps only in-frame clones and is missing some. The table lists 1.5 million to 2.5 million clones, roughly 94% of them singletons. V lost 4 bases, J lost 6 bases, and 15 bases lay in between. There are 14 residues in the CDR3. Germline values: CDR1 MDHEN, CDR2 SYDVKM. The source is a young man in good health. This chain uses TRBV28 with TRBJ1-2; tentatively, D is TRBD1 (5 bases). Sequenced material: naive CD8+ T cells sorted from blood. CDR3 protein: CASSSPGKGHGYTF. CDR3 DNA: TGTGCCAGCAGTTCACCCGGGAAGGGGCATGGCTACACCTTC.